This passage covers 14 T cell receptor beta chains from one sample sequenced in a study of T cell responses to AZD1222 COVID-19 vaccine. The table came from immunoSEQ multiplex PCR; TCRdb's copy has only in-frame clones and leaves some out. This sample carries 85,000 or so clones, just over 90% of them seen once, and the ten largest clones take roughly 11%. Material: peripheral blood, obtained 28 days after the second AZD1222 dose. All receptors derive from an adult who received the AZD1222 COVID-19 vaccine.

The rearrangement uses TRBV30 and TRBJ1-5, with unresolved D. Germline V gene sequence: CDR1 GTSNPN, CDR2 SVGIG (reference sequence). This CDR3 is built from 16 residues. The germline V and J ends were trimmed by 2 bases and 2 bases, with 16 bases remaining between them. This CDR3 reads CAWSKPPQVGNQPQHF. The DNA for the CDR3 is TGTGCCTGGAGTAAGCCCCCCCAGGTGGGCAATCAGCCCCAGCATTTT.

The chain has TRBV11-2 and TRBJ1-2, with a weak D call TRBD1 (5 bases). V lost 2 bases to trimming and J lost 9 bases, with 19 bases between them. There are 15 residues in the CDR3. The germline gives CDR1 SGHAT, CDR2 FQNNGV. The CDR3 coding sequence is TGTGCCAGCAGCTTAATCCGGGGGATACCCTCGAGCTACACCTTC. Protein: CASSLIRGIPSSYTF.

In nucleotides, the CDR3 is TGTGCCAGCACCCGACTGACCAATCAGCCCCAGCATTTT. Translation: CASTRLTNQPQHF. The chain joins TRBV2 to TRBJ1-5, with D unresolved. Germline values: CDR1 SNHLY, CDR2 FYNNEI. Trimming took off 7 bases at V and 3 bases at J, with 10 bases between the two ends. This CDR3 region has 13 residues.

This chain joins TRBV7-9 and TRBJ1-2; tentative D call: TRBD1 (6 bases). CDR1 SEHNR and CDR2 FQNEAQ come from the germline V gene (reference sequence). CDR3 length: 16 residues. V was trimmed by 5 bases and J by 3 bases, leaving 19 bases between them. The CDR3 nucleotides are TGTGCCAGCAGCCCACAGTTGGCAGGGGCTTACTATGGCTACACCTTC. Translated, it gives CASSPQLAGAYYGYTF.

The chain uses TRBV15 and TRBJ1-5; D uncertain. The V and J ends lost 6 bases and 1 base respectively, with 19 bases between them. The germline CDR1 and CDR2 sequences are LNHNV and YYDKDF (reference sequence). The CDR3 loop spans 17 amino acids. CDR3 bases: TGTGCCACCAGTGGTCATCTCTCCAGTCAAAGCAATCAGCCCCAGCATTTT. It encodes CATSGHLSSQSNQPQHF.

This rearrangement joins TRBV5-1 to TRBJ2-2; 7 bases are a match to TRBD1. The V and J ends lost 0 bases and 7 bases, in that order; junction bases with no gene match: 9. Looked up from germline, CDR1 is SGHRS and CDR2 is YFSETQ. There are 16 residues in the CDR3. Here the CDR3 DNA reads TGCGCCAGCAGCTTGGCCACACAGGGGCGCGGCGGGGAGCTGTTTTTT. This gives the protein CASSLATQGRGGELFF.

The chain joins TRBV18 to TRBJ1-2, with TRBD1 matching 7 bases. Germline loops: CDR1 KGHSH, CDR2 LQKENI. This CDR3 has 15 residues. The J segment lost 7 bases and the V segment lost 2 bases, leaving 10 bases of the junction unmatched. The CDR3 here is CASSPGQVREFGYTF. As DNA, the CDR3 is TGTGCCAGCTCACCAGGACAGGTTCGGGAATTTGGCTACACCTTC.

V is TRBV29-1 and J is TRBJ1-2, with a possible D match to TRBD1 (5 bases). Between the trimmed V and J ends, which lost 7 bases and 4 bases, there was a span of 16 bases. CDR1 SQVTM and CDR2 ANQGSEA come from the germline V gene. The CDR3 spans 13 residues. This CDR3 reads CSDQQEPGYGYTF. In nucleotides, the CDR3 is TGCAGCGACCAACAGGAACCTGGCTATGGCTACACCTTC. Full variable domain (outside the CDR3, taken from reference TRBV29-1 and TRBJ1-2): SAVISQKPSRDICQRGTSLTIQCQVDSQVTMMFWYRQQPGQSLTLIATANQGSEATYESGFVIDKFPISRPNLTFSTLTVSNMSPEDSSIYLCSDQQEPGYGYTFGSGTRLTVV.

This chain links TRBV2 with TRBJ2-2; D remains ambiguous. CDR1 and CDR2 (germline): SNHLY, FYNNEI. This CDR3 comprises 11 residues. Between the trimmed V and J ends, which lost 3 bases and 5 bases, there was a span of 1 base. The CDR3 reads CASSETGELFF. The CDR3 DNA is TGTGCCAGCAGTGAGACCGGGGAGCTGTTTTTT.

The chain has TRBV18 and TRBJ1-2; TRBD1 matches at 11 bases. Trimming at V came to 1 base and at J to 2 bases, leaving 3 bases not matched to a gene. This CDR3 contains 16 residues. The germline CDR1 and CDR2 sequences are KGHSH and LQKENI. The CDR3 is CASSPLRDRGNYGYTF. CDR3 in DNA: TGTGCCAGCTCACCACTCCGGGACAGGGGGAACTATGGCTACACCTTC.

The CDR3 region is CASSPRFRWGVNEAFF. The CDR3, as DNA: TGTGCCAGCAGCCCCCGTTTTAGATGGGGGGTCAATGAAGCTTTCTTT. The chain uses TRBV14 and TRBJ1-1, with TRBD1 as a possible D gene (5 bases). The CDR3 runs 16 residues. Deletions cut 4 bases from V and 7 bases from J, with 22 bases between. Germline CDR1 SGHDN, CDR2 FVKESK.

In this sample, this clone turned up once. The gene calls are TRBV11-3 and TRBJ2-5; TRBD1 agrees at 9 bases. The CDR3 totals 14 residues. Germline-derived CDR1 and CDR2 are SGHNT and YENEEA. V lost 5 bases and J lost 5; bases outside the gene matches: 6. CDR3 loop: CASSPGTGKETQYF. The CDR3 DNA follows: TGTGCCAGCAGCCCCGGGACAGGGAAGGAGACCCAGTACTTC.

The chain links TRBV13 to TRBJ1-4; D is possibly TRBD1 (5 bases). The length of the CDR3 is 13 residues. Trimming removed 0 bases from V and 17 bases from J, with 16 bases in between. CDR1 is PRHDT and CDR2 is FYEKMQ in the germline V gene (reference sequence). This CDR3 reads CASSLGRGRPGFF. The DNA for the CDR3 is TGTGCCAGCAGCTTAGGCCGGGGCAGGCCAGGTTTTTTT.

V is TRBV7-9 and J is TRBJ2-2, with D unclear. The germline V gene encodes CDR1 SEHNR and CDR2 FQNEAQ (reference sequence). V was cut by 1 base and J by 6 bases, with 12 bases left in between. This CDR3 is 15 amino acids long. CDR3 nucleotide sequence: TGTGCCAGCAGCTTAGGTGCCCACTACCCCGGGGAGCTGTTTTTT. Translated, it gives CASSLGAHYPGELFF.